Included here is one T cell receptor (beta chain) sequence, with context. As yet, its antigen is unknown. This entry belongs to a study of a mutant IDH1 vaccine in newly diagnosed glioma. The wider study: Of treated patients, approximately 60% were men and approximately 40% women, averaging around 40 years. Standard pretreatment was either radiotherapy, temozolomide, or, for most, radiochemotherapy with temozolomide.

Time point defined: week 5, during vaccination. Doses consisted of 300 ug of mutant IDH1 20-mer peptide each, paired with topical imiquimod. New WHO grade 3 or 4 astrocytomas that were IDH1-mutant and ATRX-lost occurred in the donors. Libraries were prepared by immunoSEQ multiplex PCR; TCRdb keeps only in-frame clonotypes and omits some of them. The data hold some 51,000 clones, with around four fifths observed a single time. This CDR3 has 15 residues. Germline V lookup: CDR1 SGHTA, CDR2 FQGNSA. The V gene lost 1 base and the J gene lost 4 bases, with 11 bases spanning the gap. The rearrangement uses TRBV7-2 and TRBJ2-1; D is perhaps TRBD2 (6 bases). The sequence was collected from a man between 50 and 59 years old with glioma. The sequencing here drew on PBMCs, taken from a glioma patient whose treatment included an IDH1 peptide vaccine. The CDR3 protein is CASSLGGGEYNEQFF. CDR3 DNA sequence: TGTGCCAGCAGCTTAGGAGGAGGGGAATACAATGAGCAGTTCTTC.